The clone carrying this T cell receptor (beta chain) was counted between two and nine times. Its cognate antigen is unknown. A read error may account for a junction end that differs from germline. The germline gives CDR1 SGHAT, CDR2 FQNNGV. The CDR3 totals 15 residues. Amplification of TCR alpha and beta CDR3 regions from RNA used iRepertoire nested multiplex PCR. One-step reverse transcription and amplification started from around 100-400 ng of tissue mRNA or PBMC total RNA. MiXCR, run by TCRdb on the multiplex PCR reads, gives a single entry per CDR3 protein. This sample has fewer than 200,000 distinct CDR3 sequences, with roughly a third found just once. The data derive from a study of glioma-infiltrating T cells. Study-level findings and limits: Only very few CDR3 sequences appeared in both tissue and blood. Non-neoplastic patients had below-expected tissue-blood divergence, while all gliomas exceeded expectation.

The specimen was glioma tissue, nonneoplastic brain tissue, or PBMCs (not recorded which). This TCR was sampled from a human donor with low-grade glioma or glioblastoma, undergoing nonglioma brain surgery, or in good health (not recorded which). This chain connects TRBV11-2 to TRBJ2-3; D possibly uses TRBD1 or TRBD2 (5 bases each). The CDR3 here is CASSLEGLGADTQYF. DNA for the CDR3: TGTGCCAGCAGCCTAGAGGGGCTGGGTGCAGATACGCAGTATTTT.